The 30 T cell receptor beta chains listed next were all sequenced from one sample in a study of identical twins. TCRdb re-called the 5' RACE reads with MiXCR, one entry per CDR3 protein. Altogether 200,000 to 300,000 distinct CDR3 sequences are present, approximately 7.3% being singletons, with the ten largest covering under 6.5%. Separately, the same data were catalogued under a study of yellow fever vaccine responses in identical twins.

The source material was CD8+ T cells sorted from blood. The receptors derive from a woman aged 18-29 years in good health.

The gene calls are TRBV10-3 and TRBJ2-1; D perhaps matches TRBD2 (6 bases). The length of the CDR3 is 12 residues. Trimming took off 4 bases at V and 7 bases at J, with 8 bases between the two ends. Germline V gives CDR1 ENHRY, CDR2 SYGVKD. In nucleotides, the CDR3 is TGTGCCATCAGTGTTGGGAGGAATGAGCAGTTCTTC. This translates into CAISVGRNEQFF.

In its sample, this clonotype was seen many times. The chain has TRBV6-2 or TRBV6-3 and TRBJ2-2; a weak D match, TRBD2 (5 bases). This CDR3 is built from 15 residues. Deletions cut 2 bases from V and 3 bases from J, with 10 bases between. Germline CDR1 and CDR2: MNHEY and SVGEGT. CDR3 sequence: CASSYGGSDTGELFF. CDR3 coding DNA: TGTGCCAGCAGTTACGGCGGTAGCGACACCGGGGAGCTGTTTTTT.

In this sample, this clonotype turned up a few times. The V gene is TRBV24-1, the J gene TRBJ2-5; possible D gene TRBD1, 6 bases. Germline loops: CDR1 KGHDR, CDR2 SFDVKD. This CDR3 is 14 amino acids long. V dropped 4 bases and J dropped 1 base, with 9 bases sitting between them. CDR3 amino acids: CATSETGSQETQYF. The CDR3 DNA follows: TGTGCCACCAGTGAAACAGGGTCCCAAGAGACCCAGTACTTC.

A few counts support this clonotype. The chain is built from TRBV28 and TRBJ2-7, with D possibly matching TRBD1 (6 bases). Germline V gives CDR1 MDHEN, CDR2 SYDVKM. CDR3 length equals 17 residues. Trimming took 3 bases from V and 2 from J, leaving 20 bases between them. The DNA for the CDR3 is TGTGCCAGCAGTTTGATTGCCCAAATATGGGGGCCCTACGAGCAGTACTTC. This gives the protein CASSLIAQIWGPYEQYF.

In this sample, this clonotype turned up many times. The rearrangement uses TRBV9 and TRBJ1-1; D is uncertain. The CDR3 has 13 amino acids. The V end was cut by 2 bases, the J end by 1 base, with 6 bases between. Germline CDR1 is SGDLS and CDR2 is YYNGEE. CDR3 nucleotides: TGTGCCAGCAGCGTTAGAGAGAACACTGAAGCTTTCTTT. Translated, it gives CASSVRENTEAFF.

This sequence joins TRBV28 and TRBJ2-7; no clear D gene. CDR1 and CDR2 (germline): MDHEN, SYDVKM. This CDR3 has 13 residues. Trimming took 7 bases from V and 0 from J, leaving 10 bases between them. CDR3 in amino acids: CASTTGISYEQYV. CDR3 nucleotides: TGTGCCAGCACTACGGGCATCTCCTACGAGCAGTACGTC.

This clonotype was found a few times. This chain uses TRBV28 with TRBJ1-5; D call uncertain. The CDR3 totals 12 residues. The germline V gene encodes CDR1 MDHEN and CDR2 SYDVKM. V gave up 6 bases and J gave up 8 bases, with 11 bases separating them. The chain's CDR3 is CASSPWVEPQHF. The CDR3 DNA reads TGTGCCAGCAGCCCTTGGGTGGAGCCCCAGCATTTT. The full variable domain, its missing parts supplied by reference TRBV28 and TRBJ1-5, is DVKVTQSSRYLVKRTGEKVFLECVQDMDHENMFWYRQDPGLGLRLIYFSYDVKMKEKGDIPEGYSVSREKKERFSLILESASTNQTSMYLCASSPWVEPQHFGDGTRLSIL.

A few counts support this clonotype. Written as DNA, the CDR3 is TGTGCCAGCAGCTTAGTTGGGCAACCTATCCCTAACTATGGCTACACCTTC. Its translation is CASSLVGQPIPNYGYTF. The V call is TRBV11-2, the J call TRBJ1-2; D is ambiguous. CDR3 length: 17 amino acids. The germline V gene encodes CDR1 SGHAT and CDR2 FQNNGV. Between the trimmed V and J ends, which lost 1 base and 0 bases, there was a span of 15 bases.

Only a few counts were recorded for this clonotype. The chain carries TRBV7-2 and TRBJ2-7; D is perhaps TRBD2 (5 bases). Germline V gene lookup returns CDR1 SGHTA and CDR2 FQGNSA. The CDR3 spans 15 residues. Trimming removed 1 base from V and 2 bases from J, with 12 bases in between. The CDR3 spells CASSLDFPEAYEQYF. CDR3 DNA: TGTGCCAGCAGCTTAGATTTCCCGGAGGCCTACGAGCAGTACTTC.

In its sample, this clonotype was seen many times. J is TRBJ2-1 and V is TRBV14; D call uncertain. The CDR3 length is 15 residues. The V and J ends lost 5 bases and 5 bases respectively, with 16 bases between them. In germline, CDR1 is SGHDN, CDR2 FVKESK. The CDR3 loop reads CASSRRLRFNNEQFF. The DNA of the CDR3 is TGTGCCAGCAGCAGAAGGCTGAGGTTCAACAATGAGCAGTTCTTC.

At least ten counts were recorded for this clonotype. The rearrangement links TRBV4-2 to TRBJ2-6, with a tentative D call TRBD1 (5 bases). Trimming pared 0 bases from V and 2 bases from J, leaving 8 bases between. Germline V gives CDR1 LGHNA, CDR2 YNFKEQ. The CDR3 consists of 16 residues. The CDR3 protein is CASSQDGAAGANVLTF. CDR3 nucleotides: TGTGCCAGCAGCCAAGATGGGGCTGCTGGGGCCAACGTCCTGACTTTC.

This clonotype was seen many times. The chain joins TRBV12-3 or TRBV12-4 to TRBJ2-7; D might be TRBD1 (5 bases). V was cut by 9 bases and J by 2 bases, with 14 bases left in between. The CDR3 runs 13 residues. DNA of the CDR3: TGTGCCAGTCTCGTCTCAGGGACCTACGAGCAGTACTTC. Its protein is CASLVSGTYEQYF.

This clonotype turned up a few times. V and J are TRBV28 and TRBJ1-6; D is ambiguous. V was clipped by 3 bases and J by 8 bases, with 14 bases between them. Germline-derived CDR1 and CDR2 are MDHEN and SYDVKM. The CDR3 spans 15 residues. CDR3 residues: CASSFWRQTDSPLHF. The CDR3 bases are TGTGCCAGCAGTTTTTGGCGTCAGACGGATTCACCCCTCCACTTT. Variable domain in full (rest from reference TRBV28 and TRBJ1-6): DVKVTQSSRYLVKRTGEKVFLECVQDMDHENMFWYRQDPGLGLRLIYFSYDVKMKEKGDIPEGYSVSREKKERFSLILESASTNQTSMYLCASSFWRQTDSPLHFGNGTRLTVT.

This chain links TRBV12-3 or TRBV12-4 with TRBJ2-7; 7 bases match TRBD2. CDR3 size: 16 residues. V was pared by 6 bases and J by 2 bases, with 13 bases of the junction left unmatched. The DNA of the CDR3 is TGTGCCAGCAGCCCCGGAGCGGGGACTACTACCTACGAGCAGTACTTC. Translating it yields CASSPGAGTTTYEQYF.

This clonotype was recorded many times. The rearrangement uses TRBV12-3 or TRBV12-4 and TRBJ2-2; 11 positions agree with TRBD2. With V trimmed by 0 bases and J by 0 bases, 9 bases remained unmatched. This CDR3 has 20 amino acids. The DNA for the CDR3 is TGTGCCAGCAGTTTAGCTGAGGGGACTAGCGGAGTATCGAACACCGGGGAGCTGTTTTTT. Amino acid sequence: CASSLAEGTSGVSNTGELFF.

This clonotype was observed a few times. The V call is TRBV3-1, the J call TRBJ2-7; maybe TRBD1 (6 bases). Trimming left V 4 bases short and J 3 bases short, with 16 bases between. This CDR3 has 15 amino acids. In germline, CDR1 is LGHDT, CDR2 YNNKEL (reference sequence). For the CDR3, the DNA is TGTGCCAGCAGCCCGAGGGACATTGTCGACTACGAGCAGTACTTC. Protein product: CASSPRDIVDYEQYF.

This clonotype has just a few counts. CDR3 protein: CASSQDLAGVDLPYEQYF. In DNA, the CDR3 is TGTGCCAGCAGCCAAGACCTAGCGGGAGTCGATTTGCCCTACGAGCAGTACTTC. The chain couples TRBV4-2 to TRBJ2-7; TRBD2 matches 10 bases. Unmatched junction bases numbered 10, after V lost 0 bases and J lost 2 bases. The CDR3 totals 18 residues. Germline CDR1 reads LGHNA; CDR2 reads YNFKEQ.

This clonotype came up many times. The chain couples TRBV2 to TRBJ2-7, with D hard to call. Trimming cost V 11 bases and J 3 bases, with 14 bases left between them. The CDR3 length is 12 residues. The V gene's germline CDR1 is SNHLY and CDR2 FYNNEI. The CDR3 DNA follows: TGTGCCGTCAAAGGTTCTAACTACGAGCAGTACTTC. Protein product: CAVKGSNYEQYF.

This clonotype was observed a few times. The V gene is TRBV29-1, the J gene TRBJ2-5, with 8 bases identical to TRBD1. The CDR3 is 16 residues long. The V gene's germline CDR1 is SQVTM and CDR2 ANQGSEA. With 3 bases clipped from V and 3 bases from J, the junction kept 12 bases outside the gene matches. CDR3 bases: TGCAGCGTTGACGGGGTCAGGGGGCGCGGGGAAGAGACCCAGTACTTC. Translation: CSVDGVRGRGEETQYF.

This chain links TRBV6-5 with TRBJ2-7; D not resolved. Germline CDR1 MNHEY, CDR2 SVGAGI. The length of the CDR3 is 15 residues. Trimming stripped 0 bases from V and 0 bases from J, with 9 bases between. The CDR3 DNA follows: TGTGCCAGCAGTTACTCCACTGGAAGCTCCTACGAGCAGTACGTC. It translates to CASSYSTGSSYEQYV.

V usage is TRBV12-3 or TRBV12-4 and J usage is TRBJ1-1; 9 nucleotides line up with TRBD1. V lost 4 bases and J lost 7; bases outside the gene matches: 7. There are 14 residues in the CDR3. DNA of the CDR3: TGTGCCAGCAGTTCCCCGACAGGGGGAAATGAAGCTTTCTTT. It encodes CASSSPTGGNEAFF.

The genes are TRBV9 and TRBJ2-5, with a weak D call TRBD1 (6 bases). V dropped 4 bases and J dropped 4 bases, with 17 bases sitting between them. CDR1 is SGDLS and CDR2 is YYNGEE in the germline V gene. CDR3 size: 15 residues. The CDR3, as DNA: TGTGCCAGCAGCCCGCGTAGGGGGATCCGAGAGACCCAGTACTTC. It yields the protein CASSPRRGIRETQYF.

This clonotype was seen many times. This chain links TRBV20-1 with TRBJ2-1, with 12 bases lining up with TRBD2. The V gene end was trimmed by 0 bases and the J gene end by 10 bases; junction bases not matched to a gene: 16. Per the germline V gene, CDR1 is DFQATT and CDR2 is SNEGSKA (reference sequence). The CDR3 is 18 amino acids. CDR3 nucleotides: TGCAGTGCTAGAGATGAAAGGACTAGCGGGATACCAGTGGGAGAGCAGTTCTTC. Its protein is CSARDERTSGIPVGEQFF.

This clonotype was counted ten times or more. The J gene is TRBJ1-1, the V gene TRBV7-8; possible D gene TRBD1, 5 bases. V was shortened by 0 bases and J by 3 bases, with 11 bases between the two germline ends. The CDR3 has 15 residues. CDR1 is SGHVS and CDR2 is FQNEAQ in the germline V gene. Here the CDR3 reads CASSLARGRDTEAFF. The CDR3 bases are TGTGCCAGCAGCTTAGCGAGAGGCAGGGACACTGAAGCTTTCTTT.

The V gene is TRBV21-1, the J gene TRBJ2-2; the table's D call, TRBD2, has no DNA check behind it. TRBV21-1 is a listed pseudogene. This CDR3 has 19 residues. CDR3 nucleotides: TGTGCCAGCAGCTTACGACTAGCGGGAGAAGCGCCGGGTGGCGGGGAGCTGTTTTTT. Encoded protein: CASSLRLAGEAPGGGELFF.

The rearrangement links TRBV7-2 to TRBJ2-2, with D perhaps matching TRBD1 (5 bases). CDR1 SGHTA and CDR2 FQGNSA come from the germline V gene. Deletions cut 5 bases from V and 7 bases from J, with 17 bases between. This CDR3 region has 15 residues. CDR3 in amino acids: CASSLPLGPGGELFF. The CDR3 nucleotides read TGTGCCAGCAGCCTTCCCCTGGGGCCAGGCGGGGAGCTGTTTTTT.

This clonotype showed up just a few times. The V call is TRBV20-1, the J call TRBJ1-3; D not certain. The germline CDR1 and CDR2 sequences are DFQATT and SNEGSKA (reference sequence). The CDR3 loop spans 15 amino acids. V was clipped by 6 bases and J by 3 bases, with 18 bases between them. CDR3 protein: CSAYNLDRDGNTIYF. CDR3 coding DNA: TGCAGTGCCTACAACCTAGACCGCGATGGAAACACCATATATTTT.

This clonotype was detected only a few times. The rearrangement uses TRBV6-5 and TRBJ1-4; TRBD1 matches 8 bases. V lost 5 bases, J lost 6 bases, and 8 bases stayed unmatched. Germline CDR1 and CDR2: MNHEY and SVGAGI. The CDR3 contains 15 residues. This CDR3 is CASSKSTGAYEKLFF. CDR3 bases: TGTGCCAGCAGTAAATCGACAGGGGCGTATGAAAAACTGTTTTTT.

This clonotype was observed at least ten times. This rearrangement joins TRBV28 to TRBJ2-2, with 8 bases fitting TRBD1. The V segment lost 1 base and the J segment 2 bases; nucleotides outside the gene matches: 18. This CDR3 has 21 amino acids. The germline V gene encodes CDR1 MDHEN and CDR2 SYDVKM. CDR3 in amino acids: CASSLLGTGEQRTLNTGELFF. The CDR3 nucleotides read TGTGCCAGCAGTTTATTAGGGACAGGCGAACAACGCACTTTAAACACCGGGGAGCTGTTTTTT.

This clonotype was counted between two and nine times. The chain links TRBV27 to TRBJ1-2, with 7 nucleotides matching TRBD1. V was clipped by 0 bases and J by 5 bases; unmatched bases: 3. Germline CDR1 and CDR2: MNHEY and SMNVEV (reference sequence). This CDR3 is 14 amino acids long. CDR3 DNA sequence: TGTGCCAGCAGTTTATCTACAGGGGATTATGGCTACACCTTC. Translated, it gives CASSLSTGDYGYTF.